This T cell receptor beta chain emerged from a study of T cell responses to AZD1222 COVID-19 vaccine. Study-level background: Analysis merged second doses at about 4 or about 12 weeks.

This clone was observed a handful of times. The target antigen is unknown. The length of the CDR3 is 12 residues. In germline, CDR1 is MNHEY, CDR2 SVGAGI. V lost 8 bases and J 8 bases, leaving 10 bases between the germline ends. Study-wide points: Unmutated variant regions reportedly attract nearly half of all spike-specific TCRs. Among those given AZD1222, only five or six were seropositive at baseline.

Sequencing was performed with immunoSEQ multiplex PCR; in TCRdb, only in-frame clones are kept and a portion is missing. The table shows more than 95,000 clones, with 75% to 90% occurring only once. The sample here was peripheral blood, taken on day 0 of AZD1222 vaccination. This chain links TRBV6-5 with TRBJ1-6; D not resolved. The source is an adult in good health. In nucleotides, the CDR3 is TGTGCCAGCCGGCTGGCGGATTCACCCCTCCACTTT. It is translated as CASRLADSPLHF.